Given below is one T cell receptor beta chain in context. Repertoires were generated with immunoSEQ multiplex PCR, while TCRdb's copy carries only in-frame clones and drops some. Here the sample spans some 270,000 clones, about 90% being singletons. This CDR3 is built from 18 residues. The V segment lost 0 bases and the J segment 5 bases; nucleotides outside the gene matches: 7. Germline CDR1 and CDR2: ENHRY and SYGVKD. This record belongs to a study of blood T cell repertoires in COVID-19. About the study: T cells, B-cell-depleted T cells, or PBMCs provided the cDNA or gDNA that served as material.

Study members were between roughly 18 and 89 years old and lived in approximately 25 US regions. Source material: PBMCs or T cells enriched from blood (not recorded which). The genes are TRBV10-3 and TRBJ2-2; TRBD2 agrees at 12 bases. The TCR comes from a woman in her twenties or thirties with acute COVID-19. The CDR3 coding sequence is TGTGCCATCAGTGAGTCCCCTAGCGGGAGGGGAACTACCGGGGAGCTGTTTTTT. Its translation: CAISESPSGRGTTGELFF.